This T cell receptor beta chain stems from a study of PD-1 blockade in classical Hodgkin lymphoma. Every single patient, without exception, relapsed after autologous stem cell transplantation, and brentuximab vedotin exposure varied. V shed 7 bases and J 6 bases; nucleotides not matched to a gene: 5. CDR1 MNHNS and CDR2 SASEGT come from the germline V gene. The length of the CDR3 is 14 residues. Generated by immunoSEQ multiplex PCR, the TCRdb table keeps only in-frame clones and is missing some. The table includes over 80,000 clones, roughly 89% detected once. The TCR originated in a human donor with classical Hodgkin lymphoma. This material consisted of peripheral blood mononuclear cells (PBMCs), taken at baseline. This chain uses TRBV6-1 with TRBJ2-1, with TRBD2 matching 11 bases. CDR3 amino acids: CASINSGRANEQFF. The CDR3 DNA reads as TGTGCCAGCATCAATAGCGGGAGGGCCAATGAGCAGTTCTTC.